The next 4 T cell receptor beta chains were all read from a single sample in a study of identical twins. TCRdb reanalysed the 5' RACE reads using MiXCR and keeps one entry per CDR3 protein. The data contain fewer than 800,000 distinct CDR3 sequences, 7.1% of them singletons. The same data also went into a second study, on yellow fever vaccine responses in identical twins.

The sample taken for sequencing was PBMCs. The source of these receptors is a woman younger than 30 in good health.

This clonotype was found many times. This chain connects TRBV2 to TRBJ2-1; 7 bases map to TRBD2. The V gene's germline CDR1 is SNHLY and CDR2 FYNNEI. This CDR3 comprises 12 residues. Trimming cost V 6 bases and J 8 bases; bases outside gene matches: 4. For the CDR3, the DNA is TGTGCCAGCAGCCCCACTAGCGATGAGCAGTTCTTC. As protein: CASSPTSDEQFF. Complete variable domain (other parts from reference TRBV2 and TRBJ2-1): EPEVTQTPSHQVTQMGQEVILRCVPISNHLYFYWYRQILGQKVEFLVSFYNNEISEKSEIFDDQFSVERPDGSNFTLKIRSTKLEDSAMYFCASSPTSDEQFFGPGTRLTVL.

This clonotype was detected a few times. This chain uses TRBV4-2 with TRBJ2-5; D is unresolved. In germline, CDR1 is LGHNA, CDR2 YNFKEQ. Trimming pared 4 bases from V and 2 bases from J, leaving 14 bases between. This CDR3 has 15 residues. The CDR3 here is CASSRNEQVQETQYF. The CDR3 nucleotides read TGTGCCAGCAGCCGAAACGAGCAGGTTCAAGAGACCCAGTACTTC.

The table lists this clonotype with a few counts. This CDR3 is CSARDPRVGEQFF. The CDR3, as DNA: TGCAGTGCTAGAGACCCCCGTGTAGGTGAGCAGTTCTTC. The J gene is TRBJ2-1, the V gene TRBV20-1; no firm D call. Trimming cost V 0 bases and J 9 bases, with 12 bases left between them. Germline V CDR1 and CDR2: DFQATT, SNEGSKA (reference sequence). This CDR3 spans 13 amino acids.

This clonotype was seen a few times. J is TRBJ2-1 and V is TRBV5-1; possibly TRBD1 or TRBD2 for D (6 bases each). Germline V gene sequence: CDR1 SGHRS, CDR2 YFSETQ. Trimming left V 0 bases short and J 3 bases short, with 16 bases between. This CDR3 has 17 residues. The CDR3 DNA reads as TGCGCCAGCAGCTTGGGGGGGGTGGGACATAGCTACAATGAGCAGTTCTTC. Protein: CASSLGGVGHSYNEQFF.